This T cell receptor (beta chain) was found in a study of shared clonotypes between healthy human individuals. General observations from the study: Naive CD4 clonotype sharing across a handful of donors was roughly 5%. On the whole, naive subsets had larger estimated richness than memory subsets had.

Deep-level running was used for the assay. Genomic DNA of each subset was evenly split across several immunoSEQ plates. Profiled with immunoSEQ multiplex PCR; TCRdb holds only in-frame clones, not every one. Of millions of clones in the sample, less than 95% were seen once. V was trimmed by 8 bases and J by 4 bases, leaving 14 bases between them. The CDR3 has 13 amino acids. The germline V gene encodes CDR1 MNHEY and CDR2 SMNVEV (reference sequence). Worth noting for this clone: Its antigen is not identified.

CD45RO-negative, CCR7-positively selected cells formed the naive CD8 fraction, excluding terminally differentiated effector memory CD45RA+ cells. The rearrangement uses TRBV27 and TRBJ2-5, with D perhaps TRBD2 (6 bases). The sequenced sample consisted of naive CD8+ T cells sorted from blood. This clonotype originated in a man between 18 and 35 years old in good health. DNA for the CDR3: TGTGCCAGCGGAAGTTTGGGGGGAGAGACCCAGTACTTC. Protein product: CASGSLGGETQYF.